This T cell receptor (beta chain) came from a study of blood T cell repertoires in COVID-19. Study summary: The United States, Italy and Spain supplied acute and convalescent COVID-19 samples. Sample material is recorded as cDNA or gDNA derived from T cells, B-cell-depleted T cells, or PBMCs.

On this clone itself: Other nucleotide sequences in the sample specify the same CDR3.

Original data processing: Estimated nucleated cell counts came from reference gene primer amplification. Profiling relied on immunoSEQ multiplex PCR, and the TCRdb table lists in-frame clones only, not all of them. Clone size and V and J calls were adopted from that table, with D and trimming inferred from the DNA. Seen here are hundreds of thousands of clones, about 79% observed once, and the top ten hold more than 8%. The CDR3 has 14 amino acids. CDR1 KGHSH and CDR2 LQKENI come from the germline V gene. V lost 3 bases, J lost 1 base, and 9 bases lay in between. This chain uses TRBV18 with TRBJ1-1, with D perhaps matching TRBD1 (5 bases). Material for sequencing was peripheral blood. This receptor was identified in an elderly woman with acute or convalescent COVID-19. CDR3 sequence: CASSPRGGNTEAFF. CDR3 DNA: TGTGCCAGCTCACCCCGGGGGGGGAACACTGAAGCTTTCTTT.